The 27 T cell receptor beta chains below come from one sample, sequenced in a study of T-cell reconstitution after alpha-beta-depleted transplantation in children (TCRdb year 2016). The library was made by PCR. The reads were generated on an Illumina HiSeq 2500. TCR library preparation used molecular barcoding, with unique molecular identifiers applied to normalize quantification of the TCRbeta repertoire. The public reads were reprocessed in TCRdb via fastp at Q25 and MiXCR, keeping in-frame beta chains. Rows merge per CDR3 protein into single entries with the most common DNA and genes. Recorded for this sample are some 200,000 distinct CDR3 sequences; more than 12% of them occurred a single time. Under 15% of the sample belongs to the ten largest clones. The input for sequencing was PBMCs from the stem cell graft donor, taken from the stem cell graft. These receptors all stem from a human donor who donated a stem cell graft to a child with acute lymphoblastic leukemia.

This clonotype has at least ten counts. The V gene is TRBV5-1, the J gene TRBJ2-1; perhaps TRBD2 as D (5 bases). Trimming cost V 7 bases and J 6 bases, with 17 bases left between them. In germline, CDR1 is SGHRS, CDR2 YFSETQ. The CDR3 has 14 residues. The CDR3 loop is CASGGSSGFNEQFF. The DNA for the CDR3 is TGCGCCAGCGGAGGTAGTTCCGGCTTCAATGAGCAGTTCTTC. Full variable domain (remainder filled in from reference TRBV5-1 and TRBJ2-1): KAGVTQTPRYLIKTRGQQVTLSCSPISGHRSVSWYQQTPGQGLQFLFEYFSETQRNKGNFPGRFSGRQFSNSRSEMNVSTLELGDSALYLCASGGSSGFNEQFFGPGTRLTVL.

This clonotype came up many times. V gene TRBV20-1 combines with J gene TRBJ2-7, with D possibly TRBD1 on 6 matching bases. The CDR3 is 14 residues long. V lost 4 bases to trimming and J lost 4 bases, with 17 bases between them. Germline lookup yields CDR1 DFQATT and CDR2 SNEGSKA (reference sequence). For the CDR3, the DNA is TGCAGTGCTAATCTCAGGGGATCAAAGTACGAGCAGTACTTC. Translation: CSANLRGSKYEQYF.

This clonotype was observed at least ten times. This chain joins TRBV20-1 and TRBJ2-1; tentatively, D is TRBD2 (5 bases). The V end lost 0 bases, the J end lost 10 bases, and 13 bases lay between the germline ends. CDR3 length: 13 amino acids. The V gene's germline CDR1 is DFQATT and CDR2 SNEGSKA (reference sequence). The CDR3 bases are TGCAGTGCTAGAGATCCTAGCAAGGGAGAGCAGTTCTTC. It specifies CSARDPSKGEQFF.

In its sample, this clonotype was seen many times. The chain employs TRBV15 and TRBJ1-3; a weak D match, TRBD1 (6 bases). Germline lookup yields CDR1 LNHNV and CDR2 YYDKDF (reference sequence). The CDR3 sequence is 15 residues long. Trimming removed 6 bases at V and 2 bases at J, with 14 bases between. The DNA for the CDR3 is TGTGCCACCAGTTCCCGCGGGACAACTGGAAACACCATATATTTT. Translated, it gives CATSSRGTTGNTIYF.

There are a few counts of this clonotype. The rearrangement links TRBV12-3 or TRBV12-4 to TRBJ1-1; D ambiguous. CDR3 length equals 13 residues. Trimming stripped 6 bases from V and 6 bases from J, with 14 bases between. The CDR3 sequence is CASRAGRAPEAFF. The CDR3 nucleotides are TGTGCCAGCAGGGCCGGGCGGGCACCTGAAGCTTTCTTT.

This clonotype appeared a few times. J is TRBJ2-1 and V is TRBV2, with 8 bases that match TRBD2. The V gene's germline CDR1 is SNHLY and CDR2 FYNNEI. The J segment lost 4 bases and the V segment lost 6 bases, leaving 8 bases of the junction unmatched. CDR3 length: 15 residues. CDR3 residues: CASSLRTSRYNEQFF. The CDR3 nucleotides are TGTGCCAGCAGCCTCCGGACTAGCCGATACAATGAGCAGTTCTTC.

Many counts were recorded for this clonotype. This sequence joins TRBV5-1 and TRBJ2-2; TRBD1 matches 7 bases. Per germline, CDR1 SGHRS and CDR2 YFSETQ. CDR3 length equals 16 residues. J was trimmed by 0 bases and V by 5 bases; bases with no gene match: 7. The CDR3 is CASRGTAIANTGELFF. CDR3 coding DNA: TGCGCCAGCAGGGGGACAGCAATCGCGAACACCGGGGAGCTGTTTTTT.

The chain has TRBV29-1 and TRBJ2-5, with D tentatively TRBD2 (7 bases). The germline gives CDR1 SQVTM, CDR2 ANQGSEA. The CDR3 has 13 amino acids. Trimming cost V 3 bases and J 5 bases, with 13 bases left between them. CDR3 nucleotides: TGCAGCGTTGAGCGGGGGCCTGAGGAGACCCAGTACTTC. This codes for CSVERGPEETQYF.

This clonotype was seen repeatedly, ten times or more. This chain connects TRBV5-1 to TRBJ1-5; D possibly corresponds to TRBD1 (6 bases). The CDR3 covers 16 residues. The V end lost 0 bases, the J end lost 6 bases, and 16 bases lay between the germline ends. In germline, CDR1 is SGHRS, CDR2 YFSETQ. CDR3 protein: CASSLVPVTGGQPQHF. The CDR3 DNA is TGCGCCAGCAGCTTGGTCCCGGTGACAGGAGGTCAGCCCCAGCATTTT. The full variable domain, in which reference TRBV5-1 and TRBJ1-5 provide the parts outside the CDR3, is KAGVTQTPRYLIKTRGQQVTLSCSPISGHRSVSWYQQTPGQGLQFLFEYFSETQRNKGNFPGRFSGRQFSNSRSEMNVSTLELGDSALYLCASSLVPVTGGQPQHFGDGTRLSIL.

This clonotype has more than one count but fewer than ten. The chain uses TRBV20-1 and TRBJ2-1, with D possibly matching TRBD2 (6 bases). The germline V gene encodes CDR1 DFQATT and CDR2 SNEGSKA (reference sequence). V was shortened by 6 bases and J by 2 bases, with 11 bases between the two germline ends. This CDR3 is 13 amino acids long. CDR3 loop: CSAGTPPYNEQFF. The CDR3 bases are TGCAGTGCCGGGACTCCCCCCTACAATGAGCAGTTCTTC.

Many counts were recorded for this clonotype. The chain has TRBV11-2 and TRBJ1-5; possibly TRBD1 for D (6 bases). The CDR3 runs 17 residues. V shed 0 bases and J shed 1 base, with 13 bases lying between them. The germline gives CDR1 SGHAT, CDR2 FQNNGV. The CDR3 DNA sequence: TGTGCCAGCAGCTTAGATCCTGGACAGAAGAGCAATCAGCCCCAGCATTTT. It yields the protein CASSLDPGQKSNQPQHF.

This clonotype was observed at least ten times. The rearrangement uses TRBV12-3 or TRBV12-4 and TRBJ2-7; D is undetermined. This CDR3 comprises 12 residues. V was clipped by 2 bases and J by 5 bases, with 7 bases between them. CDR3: CASSLFSHEQYF. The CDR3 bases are TGTGCCAGCAGTTTATTTAGCCACGAGCAGTACTTC.

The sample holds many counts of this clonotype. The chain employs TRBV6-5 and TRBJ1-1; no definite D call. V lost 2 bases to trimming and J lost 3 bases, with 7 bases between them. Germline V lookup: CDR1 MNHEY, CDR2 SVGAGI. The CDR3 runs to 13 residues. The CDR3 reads CASSYRRDTEAFF. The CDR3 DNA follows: TGTGCCAGCAGTTACCGCCGGGACACTGAAGCTTTCTTT.

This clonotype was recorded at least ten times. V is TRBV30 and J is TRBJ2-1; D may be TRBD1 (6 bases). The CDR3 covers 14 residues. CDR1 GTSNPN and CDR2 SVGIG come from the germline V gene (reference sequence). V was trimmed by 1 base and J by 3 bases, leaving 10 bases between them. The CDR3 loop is CAWSASQGYNEQFF. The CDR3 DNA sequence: TGTGCCTGGAGTGCCTCACAGGGCTACAATGAGCAGTTCTTC. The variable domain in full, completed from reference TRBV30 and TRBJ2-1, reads SQTIHQWPATLVQPVGSPLSLECTVEGTSNPNLYWYRQAAGRGLQLLFYSVGIGQISSEVPQNLSASRPQDRQFILSSKKLLLSDSGFYLCAWSASQGYNEQFFGPGTRLTVL.

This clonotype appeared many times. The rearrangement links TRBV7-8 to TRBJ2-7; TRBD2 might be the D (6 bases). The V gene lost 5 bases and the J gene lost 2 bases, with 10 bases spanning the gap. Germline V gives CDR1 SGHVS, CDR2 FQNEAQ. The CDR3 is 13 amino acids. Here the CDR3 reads CASSAGRPYEQYF. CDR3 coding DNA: TGTGCCAGCAGCGCGGGGCGGCCCTACGAGCAGTACTTC. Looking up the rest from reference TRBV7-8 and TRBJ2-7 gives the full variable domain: GAGVSQSPRYKVAKRGQDVALRCDPISGHVSLFWYQQALGQGPEFLTYFQNEAQLDKSGLPSDRFFAERPEGSVSTLKIQRTQQEDSAVYLCASSAGRPYEQYFGPGTRLTVT.

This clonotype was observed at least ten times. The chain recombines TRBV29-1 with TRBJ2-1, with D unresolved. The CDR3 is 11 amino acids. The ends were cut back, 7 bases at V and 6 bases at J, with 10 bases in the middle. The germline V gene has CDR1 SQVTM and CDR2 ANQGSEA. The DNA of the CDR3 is TGCAGCGGCGACCAGATCAATGAGCAGTTCTTC. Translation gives CSGDQINEQFF.

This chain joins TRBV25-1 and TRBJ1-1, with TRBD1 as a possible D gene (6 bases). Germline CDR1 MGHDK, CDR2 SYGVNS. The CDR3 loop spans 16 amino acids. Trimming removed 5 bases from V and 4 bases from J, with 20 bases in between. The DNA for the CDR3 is TGTGCCAGCAGTAGCAGGGGACGAGTGGAGGGCACTGAAGCTTTCTTT. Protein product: CASSSRGRVEGTEAFF.

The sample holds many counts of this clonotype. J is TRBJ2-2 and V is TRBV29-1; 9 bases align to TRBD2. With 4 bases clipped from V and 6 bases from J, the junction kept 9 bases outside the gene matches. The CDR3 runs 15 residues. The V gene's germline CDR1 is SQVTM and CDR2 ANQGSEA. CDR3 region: CSVVKWTSDSGELFF. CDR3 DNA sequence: TGCAGCGTTGTAAAGTGGACTAGCGATTCCGGGGAGCTGTTTTTT.

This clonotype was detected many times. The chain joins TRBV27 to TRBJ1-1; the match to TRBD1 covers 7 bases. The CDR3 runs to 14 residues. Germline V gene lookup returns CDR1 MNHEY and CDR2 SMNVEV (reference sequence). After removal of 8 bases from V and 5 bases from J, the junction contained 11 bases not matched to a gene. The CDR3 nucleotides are TGTGCCAGCCTCACCGGGACAGAAGGGACTGAAGCTTTCTTT. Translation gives CASLTGTEGTEAFF.

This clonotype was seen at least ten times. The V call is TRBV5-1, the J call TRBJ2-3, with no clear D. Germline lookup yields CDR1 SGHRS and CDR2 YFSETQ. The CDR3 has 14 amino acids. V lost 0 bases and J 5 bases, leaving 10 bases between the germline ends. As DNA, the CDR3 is TGCGCCAGCAGCTTGGGGGCGCTACAAGATACGCAGTATTTT. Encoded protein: CASSLGALQDTQYF.

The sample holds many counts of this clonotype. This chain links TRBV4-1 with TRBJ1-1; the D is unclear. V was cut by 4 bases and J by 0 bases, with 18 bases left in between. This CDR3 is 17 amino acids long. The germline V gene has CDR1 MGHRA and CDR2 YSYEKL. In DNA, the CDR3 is TGCGCCAGCAGCCGAACTTTAGCCGGTAAACTGAACACTGAAGCTTTCTTT. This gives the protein CASSRTLAGKLNTEAFF.

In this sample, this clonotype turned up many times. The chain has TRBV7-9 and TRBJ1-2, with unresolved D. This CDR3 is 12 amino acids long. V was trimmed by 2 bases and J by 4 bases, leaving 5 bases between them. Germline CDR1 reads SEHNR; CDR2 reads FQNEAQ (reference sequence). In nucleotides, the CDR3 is TGTGCCAGCAGCTTATCGGGCTATGGCTACACCTTC. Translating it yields CASSLSGYGYTF.

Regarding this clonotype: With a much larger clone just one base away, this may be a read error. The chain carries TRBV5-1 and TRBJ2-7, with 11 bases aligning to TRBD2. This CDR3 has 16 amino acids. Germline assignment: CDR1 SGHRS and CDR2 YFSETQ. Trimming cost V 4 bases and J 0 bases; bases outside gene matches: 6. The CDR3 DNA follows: TGCGCCAGCAGCACCGTGACTAGCGGGAACTCCTACGAGCAGTACTTC. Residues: CASSTVTSGNSYEQYF.

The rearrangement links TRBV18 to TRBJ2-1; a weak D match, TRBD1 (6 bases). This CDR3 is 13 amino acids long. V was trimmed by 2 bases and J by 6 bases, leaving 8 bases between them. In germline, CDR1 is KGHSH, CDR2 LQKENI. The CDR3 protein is CASSPARGNEQFF. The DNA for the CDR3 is TGTGCCAGCTCACCAGCCAGGGGCAATGAGCAGTTCTTC. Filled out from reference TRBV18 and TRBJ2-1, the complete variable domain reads NAGVMQNPRHLVRRRGQEARLRCSPMKGHSHVYWYRQLPEEGLKFMVYLQKENIIDESGMPKERFSAEFPKEGPSILRIQQVVRGDSAAYFCASSPARGNEQFFGPGTRLTVL.

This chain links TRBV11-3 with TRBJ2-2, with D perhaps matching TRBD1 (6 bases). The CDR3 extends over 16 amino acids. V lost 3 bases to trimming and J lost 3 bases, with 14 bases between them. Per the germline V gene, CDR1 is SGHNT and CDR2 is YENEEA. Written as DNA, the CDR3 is TGTGCCAGCAGCTTGCATCGGGACACCGACACCGGGGAGCTGTTTTTT. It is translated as CASSLHRDTDTGELFF.

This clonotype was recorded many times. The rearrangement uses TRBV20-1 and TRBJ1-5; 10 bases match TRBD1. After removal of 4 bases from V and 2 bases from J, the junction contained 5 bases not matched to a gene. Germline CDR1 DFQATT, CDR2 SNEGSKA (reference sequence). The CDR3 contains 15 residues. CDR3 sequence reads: CSAKTGGGGNQPQHF. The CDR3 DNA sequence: TGCAGTGCTAAGACAGGGGGCGGAGGCAATCAGCCCCAGCATTTT.

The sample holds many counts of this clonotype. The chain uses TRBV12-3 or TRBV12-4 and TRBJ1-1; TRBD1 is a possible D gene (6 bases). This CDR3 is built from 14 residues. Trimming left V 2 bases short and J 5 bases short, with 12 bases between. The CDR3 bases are TGTGCCAGCAGTTTAAGGGGGGCAAGGACTGAAGCTTTCTTT. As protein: CASSLRGARTEAFF.